This TCR beta chain was sequenced for a study of spatial heterogeneity in lung cancer. Looking at the study overall: Combinations of a unique TCR and a UMI were tallied in raw reads, and on average each appeared more than ten times. Points from the study as a whole: The study found that expanded intratumoral alpha and beta TCR counts tracked tumor mutation counts.

Time point specified: sample taken at primary tumor resection. The cohort: 70 to 75 early-stage, untreated non-small cell lung cancer patients. In each case, whole RNA from tumor, nontumor lung or frozen PBMC was sequenced unsorted. This clonotype was detected many times. What it recognizes is unknown. MiXCR was run by TCRdb on the 5' RACE reads, yielding one entry per CDR3 protein. The sample records about 13,000 distinct CDR3 sequences, roughly 2.9% being singletons. The ends lost 6 bases at V and 2 bases at J; junction bases unmatched: 6. Looked up from germline, CDR1 is MNHEY and CDR2 is SVGEGT. CDR3 size: 15 residues.

This TCR was recovered from a male donor with early-stage non-small cell lung cancer. The chain combines TRBV6-2 or TRBV6-3 with TRBJ2-3; 9 nucleotides line up with TRBD1. This specimen was lung tumor tissue, taken at surgery. The CDR3 DNA follows: TGTGCCAGCAGACGGGGGGACAGGGACACAGATACGCAGTATTTT. Translated, it gives CASRRGDRDTDTQYF.